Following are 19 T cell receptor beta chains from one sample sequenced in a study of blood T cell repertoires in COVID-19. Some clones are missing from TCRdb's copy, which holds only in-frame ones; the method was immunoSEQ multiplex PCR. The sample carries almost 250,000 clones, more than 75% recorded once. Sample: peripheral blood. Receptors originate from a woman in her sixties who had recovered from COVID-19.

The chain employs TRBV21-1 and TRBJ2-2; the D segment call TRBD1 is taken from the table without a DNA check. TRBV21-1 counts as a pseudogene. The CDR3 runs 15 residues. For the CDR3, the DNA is TGTGCCAGCAGCCCCCAAGGGGCACCCACCGGGGAGCTGTTTTTT. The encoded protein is CASSPQGAPTGELFF.

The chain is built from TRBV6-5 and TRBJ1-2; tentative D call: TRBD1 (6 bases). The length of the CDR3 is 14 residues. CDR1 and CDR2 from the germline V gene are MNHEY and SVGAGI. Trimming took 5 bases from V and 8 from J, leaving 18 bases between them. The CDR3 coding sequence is TGTGCCAGCAGTCCGTGGACAGCTCCTGGGGGCTACACCTTC. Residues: CASSPWTAPGGYTF.

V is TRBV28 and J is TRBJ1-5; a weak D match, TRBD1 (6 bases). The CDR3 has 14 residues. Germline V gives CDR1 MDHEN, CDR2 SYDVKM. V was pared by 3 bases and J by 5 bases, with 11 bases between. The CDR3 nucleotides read TGTGCCAGCAGTTTTTCGGACAGCTATCAGCCCCAGCATTTT. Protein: CASSFSDSYQPQHF.

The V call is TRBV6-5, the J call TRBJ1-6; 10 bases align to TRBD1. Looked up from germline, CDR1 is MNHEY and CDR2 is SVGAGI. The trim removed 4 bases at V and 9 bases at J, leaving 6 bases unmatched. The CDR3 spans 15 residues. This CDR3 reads CASSFRGTGVSPLHF. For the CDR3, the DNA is TGTGCCAGCAGTTTTCGTGGGACAGGGGTTTCACCCCTCCACTTT.

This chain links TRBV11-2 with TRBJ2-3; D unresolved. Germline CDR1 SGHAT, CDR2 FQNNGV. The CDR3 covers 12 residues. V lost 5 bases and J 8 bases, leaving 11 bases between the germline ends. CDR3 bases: TGTGCCAGCAGCCAAGCCGCCCTTACGCAGTATTTT. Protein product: CASSQAALTQYF.

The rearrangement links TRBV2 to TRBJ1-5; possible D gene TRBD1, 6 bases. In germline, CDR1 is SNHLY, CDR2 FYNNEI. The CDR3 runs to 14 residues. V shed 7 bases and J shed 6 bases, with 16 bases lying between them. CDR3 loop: CASTNGGGVQPQHF. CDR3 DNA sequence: TGTGCCAGCACCAACGGGGGGGGCGTTCAGCCCCAGCATTTT.

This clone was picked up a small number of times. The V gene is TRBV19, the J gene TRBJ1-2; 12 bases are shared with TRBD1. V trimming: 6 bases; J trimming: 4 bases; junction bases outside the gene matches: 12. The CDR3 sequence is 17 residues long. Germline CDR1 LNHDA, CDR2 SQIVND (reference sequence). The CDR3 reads CASSEPGQGAPGYGYTF. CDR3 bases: TGTGCCAGTAGCGAACCGGGACAGGGGGCGCCTGGCTATGGCTACACCTTC.

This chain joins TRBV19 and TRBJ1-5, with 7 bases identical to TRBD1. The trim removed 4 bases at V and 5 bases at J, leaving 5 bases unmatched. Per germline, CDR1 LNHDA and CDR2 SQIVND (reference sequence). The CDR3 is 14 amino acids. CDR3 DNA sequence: TGTGCCAGTAGTAGCGACAGGGTCGATCAGCCCCAGCATTTT. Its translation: CASSSDRVDQPQHF.

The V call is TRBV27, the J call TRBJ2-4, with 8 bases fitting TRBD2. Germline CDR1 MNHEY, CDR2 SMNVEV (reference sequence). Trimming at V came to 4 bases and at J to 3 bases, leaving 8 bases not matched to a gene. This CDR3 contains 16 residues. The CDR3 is CASSSFPGLGKNIQYF. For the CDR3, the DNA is TGTGCCAGCAGTTCTTTTCCGGGACTAGGCAAAAACATTCAGTACTTC.

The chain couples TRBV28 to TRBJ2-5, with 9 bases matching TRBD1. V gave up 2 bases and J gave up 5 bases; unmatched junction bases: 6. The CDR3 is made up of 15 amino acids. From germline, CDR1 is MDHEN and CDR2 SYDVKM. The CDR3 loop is CASSLMGQGGETQYF. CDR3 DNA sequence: TGTGCCAGCAGTTTAATGGGACAGGGTGGGGAGACCCAGTACTTC.

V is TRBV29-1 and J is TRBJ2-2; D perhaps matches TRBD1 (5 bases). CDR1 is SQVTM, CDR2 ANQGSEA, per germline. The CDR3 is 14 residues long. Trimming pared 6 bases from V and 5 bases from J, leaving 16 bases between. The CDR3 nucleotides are TGCAGCGTGCCTACCCAGGGTGGAACCGGGGAGCTGTTTTTT. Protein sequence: CSVPTQGGTGELFF.

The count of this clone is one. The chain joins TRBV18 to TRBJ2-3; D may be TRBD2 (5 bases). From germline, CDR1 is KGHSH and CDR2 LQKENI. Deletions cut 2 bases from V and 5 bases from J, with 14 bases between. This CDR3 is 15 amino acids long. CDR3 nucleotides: TGTGCCAGCTCACCAGCCGGCCTAGCCGGAGATACGCAGTATTTT. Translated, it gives CASSPAGLAGDTQYF.

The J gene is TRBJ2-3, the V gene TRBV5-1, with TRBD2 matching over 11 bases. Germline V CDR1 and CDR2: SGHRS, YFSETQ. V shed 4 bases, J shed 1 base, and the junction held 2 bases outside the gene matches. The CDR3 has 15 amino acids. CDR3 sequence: CASSQTSGGTDTQYF. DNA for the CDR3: TGCGCCAGCAGCCAGACTAGCGGGGGCACAGATACGCAGTATTTT.

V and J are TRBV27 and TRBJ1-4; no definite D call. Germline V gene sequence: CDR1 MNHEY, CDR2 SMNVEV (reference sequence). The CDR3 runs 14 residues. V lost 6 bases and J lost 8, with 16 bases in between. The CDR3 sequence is CASSRGQRREKLFF. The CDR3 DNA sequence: TGTGCCAGCAGCCGAGGGCAGAGGAGGGAAAAACTGTTTTTT. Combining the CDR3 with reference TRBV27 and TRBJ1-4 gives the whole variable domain EAQVTQNPRYLITVTGKKLTVTCSQNMNHEYMSWYRQDPGLGLRQIYYSMNVEVTDKGDVPEGYKVSRKEKRNFPLILESPSPNQTSLYFCASSRGQRREKLFFGSGTQLSVL.

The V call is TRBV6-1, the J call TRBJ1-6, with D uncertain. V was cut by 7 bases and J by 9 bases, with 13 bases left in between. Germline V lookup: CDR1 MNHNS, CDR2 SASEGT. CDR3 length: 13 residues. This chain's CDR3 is CASTTQPGSPLHF. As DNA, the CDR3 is TGTGCCAGCACGACCCAACCGGGTTCACCCCTCCACTTT.

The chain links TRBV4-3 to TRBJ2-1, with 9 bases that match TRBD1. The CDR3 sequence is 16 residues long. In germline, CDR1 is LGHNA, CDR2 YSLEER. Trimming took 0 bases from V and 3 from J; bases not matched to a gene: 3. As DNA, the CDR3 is TGCGCCAGCAGCCAAGATTGGGGACAGGGCTACAATGAGCAGTTCTTC. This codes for CASSQDWGQGYNEQFF.

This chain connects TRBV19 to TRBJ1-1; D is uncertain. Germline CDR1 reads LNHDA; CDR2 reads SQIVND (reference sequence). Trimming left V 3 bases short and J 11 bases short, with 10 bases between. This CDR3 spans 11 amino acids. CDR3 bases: TGTGCCAGTAGTATCGCTAGGCGGGCTTTCTTT. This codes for CASSIARRAFF.

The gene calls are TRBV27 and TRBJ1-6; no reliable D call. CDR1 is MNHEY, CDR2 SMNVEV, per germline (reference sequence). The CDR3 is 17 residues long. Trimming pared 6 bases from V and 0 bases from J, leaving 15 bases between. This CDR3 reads CASSPGLWSSYNSPLHF. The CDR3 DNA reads TGTGCCAGCAGCCCCGGACTATGGAGCTCCTATAATTCACCCCTCCACTTT.

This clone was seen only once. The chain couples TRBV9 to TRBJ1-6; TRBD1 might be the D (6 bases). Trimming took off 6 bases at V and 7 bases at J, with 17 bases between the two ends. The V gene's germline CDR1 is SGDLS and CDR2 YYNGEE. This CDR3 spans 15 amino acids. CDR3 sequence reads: CASKSSEQGNSPLHF. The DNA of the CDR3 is TGTGCCAGCAAGTCTAGTGAACAGGGCAATTCACCCCTCCACTTT.